Below are 30 T cell receptor beta chains sequenced from a single sample in a study of cytomegalovirus exposure and HLA in healthy donors. Primers included in the PCR were 60 Vbeta and 13 Jbeta primers. Generated by immunoSEQ multiplex PCR, the TCRdb table keeps only in-frame clones and is missing some. The table includes 150,000 or so clones, around 79% detected once. Sequencing used PBMCs. These receptors all stem from a young man in good health and CMV-seropositive.

The CDR3 region is CASSPRVTTGELFF. The CDR3 bases are TGTGCCAGCAGCCCGAGGGTGACCACCGGGGAGCTGTTTTTT. J is TRBJ2-2 and V is TRBV9; weak D call: TRBD2 (5 bases). The CDR3 is 14 amino acids. Germline CDR1 is SGDLS and CDR2 is YYNGEE. Trimming took 4 bases from V and 4 from J, leaving 11 bases between them.

This clone was observed a few times. The V and J genes are TRBV10-3 and TRBJ2-3; D uncertain. CDR3 size: 11 residues. Germline V gene lookup returns CDR1 ENHRY and CDR2 SYGVKD. V lost 2 bases to trimming and J lost 6 bases, with 3 bases between them. CDR3 amino acids: CAISELDTQYF. In nucleotides, the CDR3 is TGTGCCATCAGTGAGCTCGATACGCAGTATTTT.

This clone was counted once. J is TRBJ1-1 and V is TRBV18; possible D gene TRBD1, 6 bases. Germline loops: CDR1 KGHSH, CDR2 LQKENI. V was clipped by 3 bases and J by 1 base, with 12 bases between them. This CDR3 contains 15 residues. The CDR3 protein is CASSPGPGANTEAFF. As DNA, the CDR3 is TGTGCCAGCTCACCGGGCCCAGGGGCGAACACTGAAGCTTTCTTT.

For this clone: This CDR3 is also generated by other DNA sequences in the sample. V gene TRBV12-5 combines with J gene TRBJ1-1; the match to TRBD1 covers 7 bases. The CDR3 is 13 amino acids. Germline lookup yields CDR1 LGHNT and CDR2 FRNRAP. V was pared by 4 bases and J by 1 base, with 0 bases of the junction left unmatched. CDR3 DNA: TGTGCTAGTGGTTCAGGGGGGAACACTGAAGCTTTCTTT. The encoded protein is CASGSGGNTEAFF. Variable domain in full (rest from reference TRBV12-5 and TRBJ1-1): DARVTQTPRHKVTEMGQEVTMRCQPILGHNTVFWYRQTMMQGLELLAYFRNRAPLDDSGMPKDRFSAEMPDATLATLKIQPSEPRDSAVYFCASGSGGNTEAFFGQGTRLTVV.

The chain has TRBV4-3 and TRBJ2-1; perhaps TRBD2 as D (6 bases). Germline lookup yields CDR1 LGHNA and CDR2 YSLEER. The CDR3 extends over 16 amino acids. Trimming shortened V by 0 bases and J by 5 bases, and 14 bases separated the two germline ends. CDR3 in DNA: TGCGCCAGCAGCCAAGATTTTGCGGGACCAAACAATGAGCAGTTCTTC. Its translation is CASSQDFAGPNNEQFF.

This chain links TRBV7-9 with TRBJ2-7; the D gene is possibly TRBD1 (6 bases). This CDR3 is 15 amino acids long. The V end was cut by 2 bases, the J end by 7 bases, with 18 bases between. Germline lookup yields CDR1 SEHNR and CDR2 FQNEAQ (reference sequence). The CDR3 DNA is TGTGCCAGCAGCTTAACGACAGGCAACATCGATGAGCAGTACTTC. Amino acid sequence: CASSLTTGNIDEQYF.

The chain carries TRBV9 and TRBJ2-3, with D perhaps matching TRBD2 (6 bases). This CDR3 is 16 amino acids long. The V gene lost 7 bases and the J gene lost 1 base, with 19 bases spanning the gap. The germline V gene encodes CDR1 SGDLS and CDR2 YYNGEE. CDR3 sequence: CASEILGGYGTDTQYF. CDR3 nucleotide sequence: TGTGCCAGCGAAATCCTTGGGGGGTACGGCACAGATACGCAGTATTTT.

This chain uses TRBV7-9 with TRBJ2-3; unclear D gene. The V gene's germline CDR1 is SEHNR and CDR2 FQNEAQ (reference sequence). V was cut by 6 bases and J by 0 bases, with 22 bases left in between. CDR3 length equals 18 residues. The CDR3 sequence: CASRLRDFQDSSTDTQYF. The DNA of the CDR3 is TGTGCCAGCAGGCTTAGAGATTTTCAAGACTCTAGCACAGATACGCAGTATTTT.

This sequence joins TRBV11-2 and TRBJ1-2, with 8 bases aligning to TRBD1. The CDR3 length is 13 residues. Germline values: CDR1 SGHAT, CDR2 FQNNGV. V gave up 4 bases and J gave up 5 bases; unmatched junction bases: 3. The CDR3 bases are TGTGCCAGCAGCTCGGGACAGGCATATGGCTACACCTTC. This translates into CASSSGQAYGYTF.

The chain combines TRBV6-5 with TRBJ1-2; TRBD1 matches at 10 bases. Germline loops: CDR1 MNHEY, CDR2 SVGAGI. The CDR3 is made up of 14 amino acids. The J segment lost 5 bases and the V segment lost 6 bases, leaving 6 bases of the junction unmatched. CDR3 residues: CASRATGGAYGYTF. Written as DNA, the CDR3 is TGTGCCAGCAGAGCGACAGGGGGCGCATATGGCTACACCTTC.

J is TRBJ1-1 and V is TRBV19; D is possibly TRBD1 (5 bases). This CDR3 has 14 residues. V was pared by 3 bases and J by 0 bases, with 8 bases between. The germline CDR1 and CDR2 sequences are LNHDA and SQIVND (reference sequence). The CDR3 sequence is CASSIGALNTEAFF. CDR3 bases: TGTGCCAGTAGTATTGGGGCGCTGAACACTGAAGCTTTCTTT.

This clone was found once. The chain employs TRBV27 and TRBJ2-1, with TRBD2 identical over 14 bases. CDR3 size: 23 residues. V shed 0 bases and J 2 bases; nucleotides not matched to a gene: 18. CDR1 is MNHEY and CDR2 is SMNVEV in the germline V gene (reference sequence). The CDR3 sequence is CASSLSSRPGLAGEGGPYNEQFF. The CDR3 bases are TGTGCCAGCAGTTTATCGTCCCGGCCGGGACTAGCGGGGGAGGGGGGACCCTACAATGAGCAGTTCTTC.

This clone is a singleton in its sample. The rearrangement joins TRBV27 to TRBJ2-7; 8 bases line up with TRBD1. This CDR3 region has 13 residues. CDR1 is MNHEY and CDR2 is SMNVEV in the germline V gene (reference sequence). With 6 bases clipped from V and 2 bases from J, the junction kept 3 bases outside the gene matches. For the CDR3, the DNA is TGTGCCAGCAGGGGGACAGGACCCTACGAGCAGTACTTC. It yields the protein CASRGTGPYEQYF.

Points on this clone: The same CDR3 can be traced to other DNA sequences in this sample. V is TRBV9 and J is TRBJ1-6, with TRBD1 as a possible D gene (5 bases). Germline V gene sequence: CDR1 SGDLS, CDR2 YYNGEE. CDR3 length: 14 residues. The germline V and J ends were trimmed by 0 bases and 8 bases, with 9 bases remaining between them. In DNA, the CDR3 is TGTGCCAGCAGCGTAGGGGAGGGGCATTCACCCCTCCACTTT. Protein sequence: CASSVGEGHSPLHF.

This clone was seen just once. The chain links TRBV6-6 to TRBJ2-1, with TRBD1 matching over 10 bases. V was clipped by 6 bases and J by 8 bases; unmatched bases: 10. The length of the CDR3 is 15 residues. Germline lookup yields CDR1 MNHNY and CDR2 SVGAGI (reference sequence). CDR3 loop: CASSQGQGFSDEQFF. The CDR3 DNA is TGTGCCAGCAGCCAGGGACAGGGGTTTTCGGATGAGCAGTTCTTC.

This sequence joins TRBV6-5 and TRBJ2-1, with TRBD1 matching 9 bases. This CDR3 is built from 15 residues. Germline V gene lookup returns CDR1 MNHEY and CDR2 SVGAGI. V shed 0 bases, J shed 6 bases, and the junction held 3 bases outside the gene matches. The CDR3 sequence: CASSYSPDRGNEQFF. The CDR3 bases are TGTGCCAGCAGTTACTCGCCGGACAGGGGCAATGAGCAGTTCTTC.

The gene calls are TRBV6-5 and TRBJ1-1; D is perhaps TRBD1 (5 bases). V lost 2 bases, J lost 2 bases, and 9 bases lay in between. The length of the CDR3 is 14 residues. The V gene's germline CDR1 is MNHEY and CDR2 SVGAGI. The CDR3 protein is CASSYLQGNTEAFF. The CDR3 DNA sequence: TGTGCCAGCAGTTACCTTCAGGGAAACACTGAAGCTTTCTTT.

The genes are TRBV2 and TRBJ1-2, with D possibly TRBD1 on 6 matching bases. V lost 3 bases to trimming and J lost 0 bases, with 20 bases between them. The germline V gene encodes CDR1 SNHLY and CDR2 FYNNEI. The CDR3 spans 18 residues. The DNA for the CDR3 is TGTGCCAGCAGTGACCGTGGACAGAAAATTACCCCTAACTATGGCTACACCTTC. It codes for CASSDRGQKITPNYGYTF.

CDR3 sequence: CASSFTGTGLIGGYGYTF. CDR3 bases: TGTGCCAGCAGTTTTACCGGGACAGGGCTAATAGGGGGCTATGGCTACACCTTC. The chain employs TRBV28 and TRBJ1-2; 9 nucleotides line up with TRBD1. CDR1 and CDR2 from the germline V gene are MDHEN and SYDVKM. The CDR3 is 18 amino acids. J gave up 4 bases and V 3 bases, and 15 bases lay outside the gene matches.

This clone appeared a single time. The CDR3 loop reads CASSGILNTEAFF. Here the CDR3 DNA reads TGTGCCAGCAGCGGTATTTTGAACACTGAAGCTTTCTTT. J is TRBJ1-1 and V is TRBV6-1; D is uncertain. The CDR3 is 13 amino acids. CDR1 MNHNS and CDR2 SASEGT come from the germline V gene. The V end lost 6 bases, the J end lost 0 bases, and 8 bases lay between the germline ends.

This rearrangement joins TRBV2 to TRBJ1-4, with D perhaps TRBD1 (6 bases). The V gene lost 6 bases and the J gene lost 4 bases, with 9 bases spanning the gap. This CDR3 has 13 residues. CDR1 is SNHLY, CDR2 FYNNEI, per germline. Here the CDR3 reads CASRDSYNEKLFF. CDR3 nucleotides: TGTGCCAGCAGGGACAGCTATAATGAAAAACTGTTTTTT.

The sample holds a few counts of this clone. The gene calls are TRBV19 and TRBJ2-5, with D maybe TRBD1 (7 bases). Germline V gene sequence: CDR1 LNHDA, CDR2 SQIVND (reference sequence). The V end was cut by 2 bases, the J end by 5 bases, with 15 bases between. This CDR3 contains 15 residues. CDR3 in DNA: TGTGCCAGTAGTATAAACAGGGGAGGCGAGGAGACCCAGTACTTC. Translated: CASSINRGGEETQYF.

The rearrangement joins TRBV11-2 to TRBJ2-2; perhaps TRBD1 as D (6 bases). Per germline, CDR1 SGHAT and CDR2 FQNNGV. This CDR3 contains 15 residues. The germline V and J ends were trimmed by 3 bases and 1 base, with 9 bases remaining between them. The CDR3 is CASSFRGGNTGELFF. The CDR3 nucleotides are TGTGCCAGCAGCTTTAGAGGGGGGAACACCGGGGAGCTGTTTTTT.

This chain uses TRBV28 with TRBJ1-4, with D unclear. V was pared by 4 bases and J by 11 bases, with 14 bases between. Germline CDR1 reads MDHEN; CDR2 reads SYDVKM. The CDR3 is 13 amino acids. The CDR3 coding sequence is TGTGCCAGCAGTTCCTCCTATCGCGGGAAACTGTTTTTT. The encoded protein is CASSSSYRGKLFF.

V usage is TRBV2 and J usage is TRBJ2-5; 7 bases agree with TRBD1. Germline V gives CDR1 SNHLY, CDR2 FYNNEI. The ends lost 6 bases at V and 5 bases at J; junction bases unmatched: 12. This CDR3 has 15 residues. This CDR3 is CASRPQGLMGETQYF. The CDR3 DNA is TGTGCCAGCAGGCCACAGGGGCTAATGGGGGAGACCCAGTACTTC.

The chain joins TRBV2 to TRBJ1-2; no clear D. CDR3 size: 17 residues. V lost 0 bases and J lost 0, with 14 bases in between. Germline V CDR1 and CDR2: SNHLY, FYNNEI. The CDR3 DNA is TGTGCCAGCAGTGAAGCGCGGTCTGCCGCCTCTAACTATGGCTACACCTTC. This encodes CASSEARSAASNYGYTF. The whole variable domain, remainder taken from reference TRBV2 and TRBJ1-2, is EPEVTQTPSHQVTQMGQEVILRCVPISNHLYFYWYRQILGQKVEFLVSFYNNEISEKSEIFDDQFSVERPDGSNFTLKIRSTKLEDSAMYFCASSEARSAASNYGYTFGSGTRLTVV.

The chain uses TRBV4-2 and TRBJ2-5; TRBD2 matches at 11 bases. The germline V gene encodes CDR1 LGHNA and CDR2 YNFKEQ. This CDR3 has 17 residues. V shed 0 bases and J 2 bases; nucleotides not matched to a gene: 5. CDR3 sequence reads: CASSQDPASGGQETQYF. CDR3 nucleotides: TGTGCCAGCAGCCAAGATCCCGCTAGCGGGGGGCAAGAGACCCAGTACTTC.

In this sample, this clone turned up once. This chain connects TRBV5-1 to TRBJ1-1, with D hard to call. The germline V gene encodes CDR1 SGHRS and CDR2 YFSETQ. The CDR3 has 14 residues. Trimming removed 4 bases at V and 7 bases at J, with 17 bases between. The CDR3 here is CASSNQLEGGEAFF. The CDR3 region has the DNA TGCGCCAGCAGCAACCAACTAGAGGGCGGTGAAGCTTTCTTT.

This chain joins TRBV10-3 and TRBJ2-1; 9 bases match TRBD2. The CDR3 is 14 amino acids. Germline lookup yields CDR1 ENHRY and CDR2 SYGVKD. The J segment lost 8 bases and the V segment lost 4 bases, leaving 6 bases of the junction unmatched. CDR3 region: CAISGRGGLDEQFF. CDR3 coding DNA: TGTGCCATCAGTGGGCGGGGGGGCCTCGATGAGCAGTTCTTC.

The chain recombines TRBV18 with TRBJ2-7; 9 positions agree with TRBD1. The CDR3 has 15 residues. CDR1 and CDR2 (germline): KGHSH, LQKENI. Unmatched junction bases numbered 4, after V lost 2 bases and J lost 2 bases. CDR3 loop: CASSPYRDRAYEQYF. DNA for the CDR3: TGTGCCAGCTCACCATACCGGGACAGGGCCTACGAGCAGTACTTC.